Shown below are 32 T cell receptor beta chains from a single sample sequenced in a study of shared clonotypes between healthy human individuals. Assay: immunoSEQ multiplex PCR; the TCRdb copy retains only in-frame clones and omits some. Here the sample spans hundreds of thousands of clones, about 92% being singletons. Naive CD8 isolation took CD45RO-negative cells positively selected for CCR7 and excluded terminally differentiated effector memory CD45RA+ cells. The material sequenced was naive CD8+ T cells sorted from blood. The receptors were gathered from a man aged 25-40 years in good health.

The CDR3 bases are TGTGCCAGCAGCTCCCGTTTACTAGCGGGAGGACACAAACAAGAGACCCAGTACTTC. Encoded protein: CASSSRLLAGGHKQETQYF. The chain joins TRBV11-2 to TRBJ2-5; 12 bases are a match to TRBD2. The CDR3 sequence is 19 residues long. Germline V gene data show CDR1 as SGHAT and CDR2 as FQNNGV. The J segment lost 2 bases and the V segment lost 4 bases, leaving 14 bases of the junction unmatched. Complete variable domain (other parts from reference TRBV11-2 and TRBJ2-5): EAGVAQSPRYKIIEKRQSVAFWCNPISGHATLYWYQQILGQGPKLLIQFQNNGVVDDSQLPKDRFSAERLKGVDSTLKIQPAKLEDSAVYLCASSSRLLAGGHKQETQYFGPGTRLLVL.

The rearrangement uses TRBV7-8 and TRBJ1-1, with D unclear. V was pared by 3 bases and J by 3 bases, with 14 bases between. Germline V CDR1 and CDR2: SGHVS, FQNEAQ. CDR3 length equals 15 residues. CDR3 DNA sequence: TGTGCCAGCAGCTTCGGCTGGACGGCGGACACTGAAGCTTTCTTT. As protein: CASSFGWTADTEAFF. The full variable domain, in which reference TRBV7-8 and TRBJ1-1 provide the parts outside the CDR3, is GAGVSQSPRYKVAKRGQDVALRCDPISGHVSLFWYQQALGQGPEFLTYFQNEAQLDKSGLPSDRFFAERPEGSVSTLKIQRTQQEDSAVYLCASSFGWTADTEAFFGQGTRLTVV.

The chain employs TRBV5-8 and TRBJ1-5; possible D gene TRBD1, 5 bases. CDR1 is SGHTS, CDR2 YDEGEE, per germline. The CDR3 has 14 amino acids. With 4 bases removed from V and 6 bases from J, the gap between germline ends came to 14 bases. The CDR3 is CASSLGGFIQPQHF. DNA for the CDR3: TGTGCCAGCAGCCTTGGGGGATTCATTCAGCCCCAGCATTTT.

The CDR3 DNA is TGTGCCAGCAGCACTAGAGACACCGGGGAGCTGTTTTTT. Encoded protein: CASSTRDTGELFF. The chain is built from TRBV11-3 and TRBJ2-2, with D maybe TRBD2 (5 bases). Germline V CDR1 and CDR2: SGHNT, YENEEA. The CDR3 is 13 residues long. The ends were cut back, 5 bases at V and 3 bases at J, with 7 bases in the middle.

The V gene is TRBV30, the J gene TRBJ1-1; D is unclear. The CDR3 is made up of 13 amino acids. CDR1 is GTSNPN and CDR2 is SVGIG in the germline V gene (reference sequence). V lost 0 bases and J lost 1, with 6 bases in between. CDR3 bases: TGTGCCTGGAGTGTACTGGGGAACACTGAAGCTTTCTTT. Its translation: CAWSVLGNTEAFF.

V and J are TRBV15 and TRBJ2-7; no clear D. Germline values: CDR1 LNHNV, CDR2 YYDKDF (reference sequence). Trimming removed 6 bases at V and 3 bases at J, with 9 bases between. CDR3 length: 12 amino acids. CDR3 nucleotides: TGTGCCACCAGTGACACCCTCTACGAGCAGTACTTC. Amino acid sequence: CATSDTLYEQYF.

V and J are TRBV11-2 and TRBJ2-3; D unclear. This CDR3 contains 14 residues. With 5 bases removed from V and 0 bases from J, the gap between germline ends came to 9 bases. CDR1 is SGHAT and CDR2 is FQNNGV in the germline V gene. The CDR3 here is CASSGLDSTDTQYF. CDR3 DNA sequence: TGTGCCAGCAGCGGCCTCGATAGCACAGATACGCAGTATTTT.

V is TRBV5-1 and J is TRBJ2-3, with 9 nucleotides matching TRBD2. The CDR3 has 15 amino acids. J lost 6 bases, V lost 4 bases, and 9 bases had no gene match. Germline V gene lookup returns CDR1 SGHRS and CDR2 YFSETQ. CDR3 loop: CASSLLAGVSDTQYF. The CDR3 DNA sequence: TGCGCCAGCAGCCTCTTAGCGGGAGTCTCGGATACGCAGTATTTT. Supplemented by reference TRBV5-1 and TRBJ2-3, the full variable domain reads KAGVTQTPRYLIKTRGQQVTLSCSPISGHRSVSWYQQTPGQGLQFLFEYFSETQRNKGNFPGRFSGRQFSNSRSEMNVSTLELGDSALYLCASSLLAGVSDTQYFGPGTRLTVL.

The chain uses TRBV7-9 and TRBJ2-7; D possibly uses TRBD1 or TRBD2 (6 bases each). Trimming took off 5 bases at V and 7 bases at J, with 9 bases between the two ends. The germline gives CDR1 SEHNR, CDR2 FQNEAQ (reference sequence). CDR3 size: 11 residues. The CDR3: CASSRGGEQYF. The CDR3 DNA sequence: TGTGCCAGCAGCCGAGGGGGGGAGCAGTACTTC. Looking up the rest from reference TRBV7-9 and TRBJ2-7 gives the full variable domain: DTGVSQNPRHKITKRGQNVTFRCDPISEHNRLYWYRQTLGQGPEFLTYFQNEAQLEKSRLLSDRFSAERPKGSFSTLEIQRTEQGDSAMYLCASSRGGEQYFGPGTRLTVT.

This chain links TRBV27 with TRBJ1-4, with TRBD1 matching over 7 bases. V lost 6 bases, J lost 7 bases, and 11 bases stayed unmatched. The CDR3 length is 15 residues. The germline CDR1 and CDR2 sequences are MNHEY and SMNVEV (reference sequence). The CDR3 sequence: CASSLLTGIGEKLFF. The CDR3 bases are TGTGCCAGCAGCCTTTTGACAGGGATCGGTGAAAAACTGTTTTTT.

This rearrangement joins TRBV4-3 to TRBJ2-1; TRBD2 is a possible D gene (5 bases). Germline V lookup: CDR1 LGHNA, CDR2 YSLEER. The length of the CDR3 is 14 residues. V was pared by 0 bases and J by 10 bases, with 13 bases between. The CDR3 region is CASSQERASEEQFF. CDR3 coding DNA: TGCGCCAGCAGCCAAGAGAGGGCCTCTGAGGAGCAGTTCTTC.

The sample holds one count of this clone. The J gene is TRBJ1-2, the V gene TRBV6-6, with a possible D match to TRBD1 (6 bases). Germline V gene data show CDR1 as MNHNY and CDR2 as SVGAGI (reference sequence). The length of the CDR3 is 16 residues. Trimming left V 2 bases short and J 5 bases short, with 18 bases between. This CDR3 reads CASSYLAGAGSYGYTF. Written as DNA, the CDR3 is TGTGCCAGCAGTTACCTGGCAGGGGCGGGCTCATATGGCTACACCTTC.

On this clone itself: The sample contains more than one DNA sequence encoding this CDR3. The chain links TRBV7-9 to TRBJ2-3, with TRBD1 as a possible D gene (5 bases). In germline, CDR1 is SEHNR, CDR2 FQNEAQ (reference sequence). The CDR3 consists of 13 residues. V was cut by 2 bases and J by 4 bases, with 7 bases left in between. CDR3 amino acids: CASSLQGADTQYF. The CDR3 DNA reads TGTGCCAGCAGCTTACAGGGTGCAGATACGCAGTATTTT. Full variable domain (rest looked up from reference TRBV7-9 and TRBJ2-3): DTGVSQNPRHKITKRGQNVTFRCDPISEHNRLYWYRQTLGQGPEFLTYFQNEAQLEKSRLLSDRFSAERPKGSFSTLEIQRTEQGDSAMYLCASSLQGADTQYFGPGTRLTVL.

The gene calls are TRBV27 and TRBJ2-7, with 8 bases that match TRBD2. The CDR3 consists of 15 residues. V lost 8 bases, J lost 6 bases, and 15 bases stayed unmatched. Germline loops: CDR1 MNHEY, CDR2 SMNVEV (reference sequence). The CDR3 is CASLSYAGGLREQYF. In DNA form, the CDR3 reads TGTGCCAGCCTGAGTTATGCGGGAGGATTACGCGAGCAGTACTTC.

A single count supports this clone. For the CDR3, the DNA is TGTGCCTGGAGCGAGGGCTCTGGAAACACCATATATTTT. Amino acid sequence: CAWSEGSGNTIYF. The chain has TRBV30 and TRBJ1-3; D unresolved. CDR1 GTSNPN and CDR2 SVGIG come from the germline V gene (reference sequence). The CDR3 covers 13 residues. V shed 3 bases and J shed 0 bases, with 6 bases lying between them. Full variable domain (remainder filled in from reference TRBV30 and TRBJ1-3): SQTIHQWPATLVQPVGSPLSLECTVEGTSNPNLYWYRQAAGRGLQLLFYSVGIGQISSEVPQNLSASRPQDRQFILSSKKLLLSDSGFYLCAWSEGSGNTIYFGEGSWLTVV.

This chain joins TRBV14 and TRBJ2-5; TRBD1 might be the D (6 bases). V lost 3 bases and J 2 bases, leaving 10 bases between the germline ends. This CDR3 has 14 amino acids. Germline loops: CDR1 SGHDN, CDR2 FVKESK. The CDR3 is CASSQLGQQETQYF. In DNA form, the CDR3 reads TGTGCCAGCAGCCAGCTCGGACAGCAAGAGACCCAGTACTTC.

The rearrangement uses TRBV7-8 and TRBJ2-7; D is unresolved. V lost 4 bases to trimming and J lost 0 bases, with 25 bases between them. Per the germline V gene, CDR1 is SGHVS and CDR2 is FQNEAQ. The CDR3 is 19 amino acids. The DNA of the CDR3 is TGTGCCAGCAGCTCCGGTTTGAGCCCTCTCGACATCTCCTCCTACGAGCAGTACTTC. Translating it yields CASSSGLSPLDISSYEQYF.

V and J are TRBV5-1 and TRBJ2-5; 9 bases line up with TRBD1. The trim removed 1 base at V and 4 bases at J, leaving 8 bases unmatched. CDR1 is SGHRS, CDR2 YFSETQ, per germline. The CDR3 totals 16 residues. The DNA of the CDR3 is TGCGCCAGCAGCTTGACCACCTGGGACAGGGCAGAGACCCAGTACTTC. Translation: CASSLTTWDRAETQYF.

Note on this clone: This sample includes further DNA sequences coding for the same CDR3. The chain joins TRBV27 to TRBJ2-1; 9 bases are a match to TRBD2. CDR1 is MNHEY, CDR2 SMNVEV, per germline (reference sequence). CDR3 size: 13 residues. V lost 5 bases to trimming and J lost 4 bases; unmatched junction nucleotides: 0. The CDR3 DNA reads TGTGCCAGCAGTCTAGCGGGATACAATGAGCAGTTCTTC. The encoded protein is CASSLAGYNEQFF.

V is TRBV6-5 and J is TRBJ2-7; 7 bases fit TRBD2. J was trimmed by 0 bases and V by 4 bases; bases with no gene match: 3. Per germline, CDR1 MNHEY and CDR2 SVGAGI. The CDR3 totals 14 residues. The CDR3 here is CASSLGGSSYEQYF. Written as DNA, the CDR3 is TGTGCCAGCAGTTTGGGAGGGAGCTCCTACGAGCAGTACTTC.

Note on this clone: One junction end disagrees with the germline gene, perhaps due to a read error. The chain links TRBV9 to TRBJ2-1; perhaps TRBD2 as D (6 bases). The CDR3 spans 13 residues. In germline, CDR1 is SGDLS, CDR2 YYNGEE. CDR3 sequence reads: CASSVGAADRRVF. CDR3 bases: TGTGCCAGCAGCGTAGGGGCTGCGGATCGGAGGGTCTTC. The full variable domain, rest sourced from reference TRBV9 and TRBJ2-1, is DSGVTQTPKHLITATGQRVTLRCSPRSGDLSVYWYQQSLDQGLQFLIQYYNGEERAKGNILERFSAQQFPDLHSELNLSSLELGDSALYFCASSVGAADRRVFGPGTRLTVL.

Notes on this clone: One junction end disagrees with the germline gene, perhaps due to a read error. This chain links TRBV4-2 with TRBJ1-2; D perhaps matches TRBD1 (5 bases). The CDR3 length is 13 residues. Germline V lookup: CDR1 LGHNA, CDR2 YNFKEQ. DNA for the CDR3: TGTGCCAACAGCCCCAAGTTGGGGGGTGGCTACACCTTC. This encodes CANSPKLGGGYTF.

The chain joins TRBV7-8 to TRBJ2-3; D is unresolved. V lost 4 bases and J lost 0, with 11 bases in between. This CDR3 has 15 amino acids. The germline V gene has CDR1 SGHVS and CDR2 FQNEAQ. This CDR3 reads CASSWLVTSTDTQYF. Written as DNA, the CDR3 is TGTGCCAGCAGCTGGCTAGTTACTAGCACAGATACGCAGTATTTT.

V gene TRBV27 combines with J gene TRBJ2-7; weak D call: TRBD2 (5 bases). In germline, CDR1 is MNHEY, CDR2 SMNVEV (reference sequence). The CDR3 consists of 14 residues. V was shortened by 4 bases and J by 2 bases, with 12 bases between the two germline ends. The CDR3 reads CASSSLGEAYEQYF. CDR3 sequence (DNA): TGTGCCAGCAGTTCCTTGGGAGAGGCCTACGAGCAGTACTTC.

The chain uses TRBV7-9 and TRBJ2-7; either TRBD1 or TRBD2 may fit D (5 bases each). Trimming removed 5 bases from V and 2 bases from J, with 16 bases in between. The CDR3 contains 15 residues. Germline V gene data show CDR1 as SEHNR and CDR2 as FQNEAQ (reference sequence). CDR3 in amino acids: CASSLGSGRTYEQYF. For the CDR3, the DNA is TGTGCCAGCAGCCTAGGGTCGGGACGAACCTACGAGCAGTACTTC.

This chain connects TRBV7-8 to TRBJ2-5; 9 bases agree with TRBD1. The germline V gene has CDR1 SGHVS and CDR2 FQNEAQ. The V gene end was trimmed by 5 bases and the J gene end by 4 bases; junction bases not matched to a gene: 2. There are 13 residues in the CDR3. The CDR3 loop is CASSGTGRETQYF. Here the CDR3 DNA reads TGTGCCAGCAGCGGGACAGGGAGAGAGACCCAGTACTTC. The whole variable domain, filled in from reference TRBV7-8 and TRBJ2-5, reads GAGVSQSPRYKVAKRGQDVALRCDPISGHVSLFWYQQALGQGPEFLTYFQNEAQLDKSGLPSDRFFAERPEGSVSTLKIQRTQQEDSAVYLCASSGTGRETQYFGPGTRLLVL.

V gene TRBV9 combines with J gene TRBJ2-3; 7 positions match TRBD2. CDR1 and CDR2 (germline): SGDLS, YYNGEE. This CDR3 is 16 amino acids long. V dropped 3 bases and J dropped 0; count of bases not matched to a gene: 7. In nucleotides, the CDR3 is TGTGCCAGCAGCGCCCAACTAGCGAGAAGCACAGATACGCAGTATTTT. Translated, it gives CASSAQLARSTDTQYF.

V and J are TRBV10-1 and TRBJ1-1; no clear D gene. Germline V gene data show CDR1 as WNHNN and CDR2 as SYGVQD (reference sequence). This CDR3 spans 16 amino acids. The germline V and J ends were trimmed by 2 bases and 4 bases, with 17 bases remaining between them. This CDR3 is CASSEGPVVAATEAFF. The CDR3 bases are TGCGCCAGCAGTGAGGGTCCGGTCGTAGCGGCCACTGAAGCTTTCTTT.

The V gene is TRBV5-6, the J gene TRBJ1-4; D is perhaps TRBD1 (6 bases). CDR1 and CDR2 (germline): SGHDT, YYEEEE. This CDR3 is 13 amino acids long. The V and J ends lost 0 bases and 8 bases respectively, with 8 bases between them. The CDR3 loop is CASSLVQGEKLFF. The CDR3 DNA reads TGTGCCAGCAGCTTGGTCCAGGGGGAAAAACTGTTTTTT.

This chain links TRBV7-9 with TRBJ2-7; maybe TRBD1 (6 bases). The V end lost 5 bases, the J end lost 1 base, and 15 bases lay between the germline ends. Germline-derived CDR1 and CDR2 are SEHNR and FQNEAQ (reference sequence). The CDR3 has 15 residues. The CDR3 loop is CASSQGPDTSYEQYF. Here the CDR3 DNA reads TGTGCCAGCAGCCAGGGGCCGGACACGTCCTACGAGCAGTACTTC. The variable domain in full, with the rest retrieved from reference TRBV7-9 and TRBJ2-7, is DTGVSQNPRHKITKRGQNVTFRCDPISEHNRLYWYRQTLGQGPEFLTYFQNEAQLEKSRLLSDRFSAERPKGSFSTLEIQRTEQGDSAMYLCASSQGPDTSYEQYFGPGTRLTVT.

The chain combines TRBV28 with TRBJ2-7, with a tentative D call TRBD1 (5 bases). Trimming took 4 bases from V and 1 from J, leaving 11 bases between them. Germline loops: CDR1 MDHEN, CDR2 SYDVKM. CDR3 length: 14 amino acids. The CDR3 here is CASSSSGLSYEQYF. CDR3 DNA: TGTGCCAGCAGTTCCTCAGGGTTATCCTACGAGCAGTACTTC.

The chain carries TRBV5-5 and TRBJ2-7; D is unclear. The CDR3 has 15 residues. Trimming took 5 bases from V and 1 from J, leaving 16 bases between them. The germline V gene has CDR1 SGHKS and CDR2 YYEKEE (reference sequence). Here the CDR3 DNA reads TGTGCCAGCAGTCATCCGACGTTGGGGTCCTACGAGCAGTACTTC. This encodes CASSHPTLGSYEQYF.